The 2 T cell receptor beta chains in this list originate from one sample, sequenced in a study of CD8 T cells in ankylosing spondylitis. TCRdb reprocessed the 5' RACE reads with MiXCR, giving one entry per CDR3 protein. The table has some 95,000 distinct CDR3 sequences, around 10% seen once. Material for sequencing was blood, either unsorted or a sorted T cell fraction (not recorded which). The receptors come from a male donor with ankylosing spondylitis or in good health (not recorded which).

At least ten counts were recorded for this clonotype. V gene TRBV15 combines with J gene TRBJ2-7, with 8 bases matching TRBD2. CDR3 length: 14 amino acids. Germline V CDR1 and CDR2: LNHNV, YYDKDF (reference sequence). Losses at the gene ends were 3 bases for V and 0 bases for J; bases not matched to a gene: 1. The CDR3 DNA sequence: TGTGCCACCAGCAGTACTAGCGGCTCCTACGAGCAGTACTTC. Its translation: CATSSTSGSYEQYF.

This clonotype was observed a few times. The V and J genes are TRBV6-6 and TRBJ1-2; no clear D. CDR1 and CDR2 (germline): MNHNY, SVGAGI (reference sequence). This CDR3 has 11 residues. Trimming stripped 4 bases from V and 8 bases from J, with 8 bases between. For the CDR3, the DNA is TGTGCCAGCAGTTCATGGAGGGGCTACACCTTC. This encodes CASSSWRGYTF.